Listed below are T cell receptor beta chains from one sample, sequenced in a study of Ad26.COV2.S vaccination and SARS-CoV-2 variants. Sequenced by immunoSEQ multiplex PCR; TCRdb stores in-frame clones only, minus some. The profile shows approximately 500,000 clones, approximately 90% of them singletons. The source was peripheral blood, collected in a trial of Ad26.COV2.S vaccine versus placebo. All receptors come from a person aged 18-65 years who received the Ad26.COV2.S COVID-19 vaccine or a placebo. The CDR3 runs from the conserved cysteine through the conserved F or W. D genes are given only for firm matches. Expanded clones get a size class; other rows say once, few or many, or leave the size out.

CDR3 DNA: TGCGCCAGCAGCCAACTACCGACTCAATACTCCTACAATGAGCAGTTCTTC
CDR3 protein: CASSQLPTQYSYNEQFF
D gene: -
clone size: -
J gene: TRBJ2-1
V gene: TRBV4-1

CDR3 DNA: TGCGCCAGCAGCGCACTAGCGGGAGGGTATGAGCAGTTCTTC
CDR3 protein: CASSALAGGYEQFF
D gene: TRBD2
clone size: once
J gene: TRBJ2-1
V gene: TRBV5-1

CDR3 DNA: TGTGCCAGCAGCCCGCGCCAAGAGACCCAGTACTTC
CDR3 protein: CASSPRQETQYF
D gene: -
clone size: -
J gene: TRBJ2-5
V gene: TRBV7-6

CDR3 DNA: TGTGCCTGGAGTCCCCGGCCGAATGAAAAACTGTTTTTT
CDR3 protein: CAWSPRPNEKLFF
D gene: -
clone size: -
J gene: TRBJ1-4
V gene: TRBV30

CDR3 DNA: TGTGCCAGCAGCTTATCACGCAGCTCCTACGAGCAGTACTTC
CDR3 protein: CASSLSRSSYEQYF
D gene: -
clone size: -
J gene: TRBJ2-7
V gene: TRBV7-8

CDR3 DNA: TGTGCCAGCAGCCCCCACCCTAGGGGACACCCGTACAATGAGCAGTTCTTC
CDR3 protein: CASSPHPRGHPYNEQFF
D gene: -
clone size: -
J gene: TRBJ2-1
V gene: TRBV7-9

CDR3 DNA: TGTGCCAGCAGTGTTGTGGCACACTATGGCTACACCTTC
CDR3 protein: CASSVVAHYGYTF
D gene: -
clone size: -
J gene: TRBJ1-2
V gene: TRBV2

CDR3 DNA: TGTGCCAGCAGCTTGGAGGGAGGGCCCTACAATGAGCAGTTCTTC
CDR3 protein: CASSLEGGPYNEQFF
D gene: TRBD2
clone size: -
J gene: TRBJ2-1
V gene: TRBV5-6

CDR3 DNA: TGTGCCAGCAGCGTAGAGGAACTGAACACTGAAGCTTTCTTT
CDR3 protein: CASSVEELNTEAFF
D gene: -
clone size: few
J gene: TRBJ1-1
V gene: TRBV9

CDR3 DNA: TGTGCCAGCTCACGCGTACAGGGGGATGGGACTGAAGCTTTCTTT
CDR3 protein: CASSRVQGDGTEAFF
D gene: TRBD1
clone size: once
J gene: TRBJ1-1
V gene: TRBV18

CDR3 DNA: TGTGCCAGCAGCGTAGCTGGGGTTCGGACCGGGGAGCTGTTTTTT
CDR3 protein: CASSVAGVRTGELFF
D gene: -
clone size: -
J gene: TRBJ2-2
V gene: TRBV9

CDR3 DNA: TGTGCCAGTAGTAGGGACAGCTACGAGCAGTACTTC
CDR3 protein: CASSRDSYEQYF
D gene: TRBD1
clone size: -
J gene: TRBJ2-7
V gene: TRBV19

CDR3 DNA: TGCGCCAGCAGCTTAGCTTCGGACAGGTGGGGGGCAGATACGCAGTATTTT
CDR3 protein: CASSLASDRWGADTQYF
D gene: -
clone size: -
J gene: TRBJ2-3
V gene: TRBV5-1

CDR3 DNA: TGTGCCAGCAGCCAAAGTATACAGGGGGAGGGGGAGCTGTTTTTT
CDR3 protein: CASSQSIQGEGELFF
D gene: TRBD1
clone size: few
J gene: TRBJ2-2
V gene: TRBV4-2

CDR3 DNA: TGCGCCAGCAGCTTGGAAGGAGACTCCTCTGGAAACACCATATATTTT
CDR3 protein: CASSLEGDSSGNTIYF
D gene: -
clone size: -
J gene: TRBJ1-3
V gene: TRBV5-1

CDR3 DNA: TGTGCCAGCAGTGCATCCCAACAGGGTTTTGAGACCCAGTACTTC
CDR3 protein: CASSASQQGFETQYF
D gene: -
clone size: -
J gene: TRBJ2-5
V gene: TRBV6-2/TRBV6-3

CDR3 DNA: TGTGCCAGCAGTCGCGACTACTACAATGAGCAGTTCTTC
CDR3 protein: CASSRDYYNEQFF
D gene: -
clone size: -
J gene: TRBJ2-1
V gene: TRBV6-5

CDR3 DNA: TGTGCCAGCAGCGTCCGGGACATGAACACTGAAGCTTTCTTT
CDR3 protein: CASSVRDMNTEAFF
D gene: -
clone size: -
J gene: TRBJ1-1
V gene: TRBV9

CDR3 DNA: TGTGCCAGCAGTCCCCACCGACAGAAATGGAGAGCTTTCTTT
CDR3 protein: CASSPHRQKWRAFF
D gene: -
clone size: -
J gene: TRBJ1-1
V gene: TRBV6-2/TRBV6-3

CDR3 DNA: TGTGCCAGCAGTTATAATTCACCCCTCCACTTT
CDR3 protein: CASSYNSPLHF
D gene: -
clone size: -
J gene: TRBJ1-6
V gene: TRBV28

CDR3 DNA: TGTGCCAGCAGCCACGTCAACAACCCCGGGCTCCCCTATGGCTACACCTTC
CDR3 protein: CASSHVNNPGLPYGYTF
D gene: -
clone size: -
J gene: TRBJ1-2
V gene: TRBV14

CDR3 DNA: TGTGCCAGCAGCCCGGGGACAGGCCTGAGTGAAGCTTTCTTT
CDR3 protein: CASSPGTGLSEAFF
D gene: TRBD1
clone size: -
J gene: TRBJ1-1
V gene: TRBV28

CDR3 DNA: TGCAGCGTTGACGCGTTCTATAGCAATCAGCCCCAGCATTTT
CDR3 protein: CSVDAFYSNQPQHF
D gene: -
clone size: -
J gene: TRBJ1-5
V gene: TRBV29-1

CDR3 DNA: TGTGCCAGCACCGGACCTAATAACTATGGCTACACCTTC
CDR3 protein: CASTGPNNYGYTF
D gene: -
clone size: -
J gene: TRBJ1-2
V gene: TRBV28

CDR3 DNA: TGTGCCAGCAGCCAGGACTATTACTACGAGCAGTACTTC
CDR3 protein: CASSQDYYYEQYF
D gene: -
clone size: -
J gene: TRBJ2-7
V gene: TRBV6-6

CDR3 DNA: TGTGCCAGTTCTTTTTTTAGCACAGATACGCAGTATTTT
CDR3 protein: CASSFFSTDTQYF
D gene: -
clone size: once
J gene: TRBJ2-3
V gene: TRBV19

CDR3 DNA: TGCGCCAGCAGCTTGGGAAAAACTAGCATCGGGGAGCTGTTTTTT
CDR3 protein: CASSLGKTSIGELFF
D gene: -
clone size: -
J gene: TRBJ2-2
V gene: TRBV5-1